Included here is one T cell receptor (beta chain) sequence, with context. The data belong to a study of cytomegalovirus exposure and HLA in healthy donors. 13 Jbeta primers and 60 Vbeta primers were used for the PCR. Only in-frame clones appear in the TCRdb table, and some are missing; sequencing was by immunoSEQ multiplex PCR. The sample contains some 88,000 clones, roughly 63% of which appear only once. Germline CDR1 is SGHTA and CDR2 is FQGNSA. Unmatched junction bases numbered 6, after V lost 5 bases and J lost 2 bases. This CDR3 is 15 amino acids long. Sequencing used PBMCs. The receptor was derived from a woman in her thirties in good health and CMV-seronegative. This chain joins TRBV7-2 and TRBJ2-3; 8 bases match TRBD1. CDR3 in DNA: TGTGCCAGCAGCCTCCGGACAGGGTTCACAGATACGCAGTATTTT. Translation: CASSLRTGFTDTQYF.